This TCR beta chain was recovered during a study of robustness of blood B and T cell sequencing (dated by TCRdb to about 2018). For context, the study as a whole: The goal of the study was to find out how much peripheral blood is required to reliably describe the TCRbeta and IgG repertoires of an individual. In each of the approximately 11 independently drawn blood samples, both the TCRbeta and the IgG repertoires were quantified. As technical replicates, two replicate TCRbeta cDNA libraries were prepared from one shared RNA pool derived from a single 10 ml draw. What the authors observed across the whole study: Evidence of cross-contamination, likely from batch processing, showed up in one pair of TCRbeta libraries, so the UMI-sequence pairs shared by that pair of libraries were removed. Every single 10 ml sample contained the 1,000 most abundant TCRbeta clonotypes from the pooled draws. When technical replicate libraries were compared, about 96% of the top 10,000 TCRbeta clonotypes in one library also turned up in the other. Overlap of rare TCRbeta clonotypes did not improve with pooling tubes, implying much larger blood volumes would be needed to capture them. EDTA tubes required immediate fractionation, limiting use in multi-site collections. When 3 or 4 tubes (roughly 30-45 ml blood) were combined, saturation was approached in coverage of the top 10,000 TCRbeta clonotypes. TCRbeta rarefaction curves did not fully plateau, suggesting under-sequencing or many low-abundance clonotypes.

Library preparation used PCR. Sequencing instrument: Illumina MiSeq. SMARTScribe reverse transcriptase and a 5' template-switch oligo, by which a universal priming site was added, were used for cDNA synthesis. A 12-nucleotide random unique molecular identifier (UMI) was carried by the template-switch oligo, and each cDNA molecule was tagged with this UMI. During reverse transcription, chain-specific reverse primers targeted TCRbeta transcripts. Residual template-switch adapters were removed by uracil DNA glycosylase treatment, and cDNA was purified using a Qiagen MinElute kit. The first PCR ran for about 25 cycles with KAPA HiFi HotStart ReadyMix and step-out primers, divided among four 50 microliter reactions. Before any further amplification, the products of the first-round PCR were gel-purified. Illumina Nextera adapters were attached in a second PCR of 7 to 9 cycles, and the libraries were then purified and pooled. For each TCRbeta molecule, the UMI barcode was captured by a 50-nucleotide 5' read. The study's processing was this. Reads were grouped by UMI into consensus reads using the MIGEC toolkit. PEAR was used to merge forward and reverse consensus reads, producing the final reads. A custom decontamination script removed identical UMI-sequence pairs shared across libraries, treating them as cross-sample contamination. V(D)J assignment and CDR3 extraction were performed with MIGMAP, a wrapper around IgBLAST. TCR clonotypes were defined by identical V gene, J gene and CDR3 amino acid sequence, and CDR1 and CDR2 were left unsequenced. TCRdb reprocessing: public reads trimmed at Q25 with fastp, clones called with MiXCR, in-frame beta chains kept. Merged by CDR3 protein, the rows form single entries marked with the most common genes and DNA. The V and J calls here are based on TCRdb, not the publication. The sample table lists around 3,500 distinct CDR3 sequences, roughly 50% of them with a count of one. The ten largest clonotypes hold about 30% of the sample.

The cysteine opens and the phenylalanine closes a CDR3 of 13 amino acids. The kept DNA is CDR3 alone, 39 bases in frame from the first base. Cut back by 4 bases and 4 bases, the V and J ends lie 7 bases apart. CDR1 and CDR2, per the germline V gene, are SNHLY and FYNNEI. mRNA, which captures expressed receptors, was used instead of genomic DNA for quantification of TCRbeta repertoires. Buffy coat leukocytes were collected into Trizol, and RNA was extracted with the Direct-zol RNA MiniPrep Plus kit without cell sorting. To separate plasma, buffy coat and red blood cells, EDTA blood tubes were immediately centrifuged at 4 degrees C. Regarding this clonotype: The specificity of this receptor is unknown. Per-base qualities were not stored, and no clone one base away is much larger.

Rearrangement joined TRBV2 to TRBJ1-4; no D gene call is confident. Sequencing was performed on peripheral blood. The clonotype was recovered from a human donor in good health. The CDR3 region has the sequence CASSVNVNEKLFF. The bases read TGTGCCAGCAGTGTCAATGTTAATGAAAAACTGTTTTTT.